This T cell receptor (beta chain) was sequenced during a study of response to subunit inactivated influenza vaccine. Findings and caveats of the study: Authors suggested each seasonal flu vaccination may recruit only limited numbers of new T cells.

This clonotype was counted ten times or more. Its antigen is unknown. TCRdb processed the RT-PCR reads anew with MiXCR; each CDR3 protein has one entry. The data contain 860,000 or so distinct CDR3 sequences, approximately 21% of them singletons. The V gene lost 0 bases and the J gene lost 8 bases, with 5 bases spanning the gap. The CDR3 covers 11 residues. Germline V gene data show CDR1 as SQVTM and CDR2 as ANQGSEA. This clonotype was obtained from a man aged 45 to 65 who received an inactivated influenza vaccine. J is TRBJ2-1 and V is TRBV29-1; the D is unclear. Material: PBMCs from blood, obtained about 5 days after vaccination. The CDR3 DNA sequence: TGCAGCGTTGAAGATCGGGATGAGCAGTTCTTC. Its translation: CSVEDRDEQFF.